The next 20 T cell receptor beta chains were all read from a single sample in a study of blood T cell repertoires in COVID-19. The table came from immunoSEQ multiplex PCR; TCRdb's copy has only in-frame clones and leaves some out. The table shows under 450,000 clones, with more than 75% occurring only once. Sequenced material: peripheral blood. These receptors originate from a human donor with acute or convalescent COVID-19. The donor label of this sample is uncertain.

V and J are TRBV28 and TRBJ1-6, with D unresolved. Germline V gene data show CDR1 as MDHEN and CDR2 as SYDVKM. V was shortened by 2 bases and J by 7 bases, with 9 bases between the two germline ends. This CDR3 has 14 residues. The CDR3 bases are TGTGCCAGCAGTTTAGTCTCGAGAAATTCACCCCTCCACTTT. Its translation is CASSLVSRNSPLHF. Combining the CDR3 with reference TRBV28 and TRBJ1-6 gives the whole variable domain DVKVTQSSRYLVKRTGEKVFLECVQDMDHENMFWYRQDPGLGLRLIYFSYDVKMKEKGDIPEGYSVSREKKERFSLILESASTNQTSMYLCASSLVSRNSPLHFGNGTRLTVT.

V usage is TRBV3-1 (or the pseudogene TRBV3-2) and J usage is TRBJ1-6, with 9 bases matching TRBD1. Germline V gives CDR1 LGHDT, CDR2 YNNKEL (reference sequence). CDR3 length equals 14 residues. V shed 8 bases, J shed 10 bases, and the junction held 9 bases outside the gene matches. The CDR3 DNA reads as TGTGCCAGCTCCCTGGACAGGGGTTCATCACCCCTCCACTTT. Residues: CASSLDRGSSPLHF.

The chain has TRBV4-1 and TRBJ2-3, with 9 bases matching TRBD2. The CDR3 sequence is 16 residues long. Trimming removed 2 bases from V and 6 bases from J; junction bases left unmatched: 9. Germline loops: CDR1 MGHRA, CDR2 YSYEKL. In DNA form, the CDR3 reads TGCGCCAGCAGCCAAAGAATTAGCGGGAGTGGCGATACGCAGTATTTT. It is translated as CASSQRISGSGDTQYF.

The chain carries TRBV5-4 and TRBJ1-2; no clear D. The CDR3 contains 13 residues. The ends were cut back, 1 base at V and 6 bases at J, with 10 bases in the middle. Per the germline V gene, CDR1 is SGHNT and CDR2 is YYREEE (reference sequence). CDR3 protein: CASSLIEGDGYTF. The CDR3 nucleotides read TGTGCCAGCAGCTTGATTGAGGGAGATGGCTACACCTTC. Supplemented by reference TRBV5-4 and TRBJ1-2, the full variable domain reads ETGVTQSPTHLIKTRGQQVTLRCSSQSGHNTVSWYQQALGQGPQFIFQYYREEENGRGNFPPRFSGLQFPNYSSELNVNALELDDSALYLCASSLIEGDGYTFGSGTRLTVV.

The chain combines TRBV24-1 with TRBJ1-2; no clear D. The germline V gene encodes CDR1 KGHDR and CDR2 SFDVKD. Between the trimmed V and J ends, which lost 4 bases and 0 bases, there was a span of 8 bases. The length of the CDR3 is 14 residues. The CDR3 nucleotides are TGTGCCACCAGTGAACCCGGGACTAACTATGGCTACACCTTC. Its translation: CATSEPGTNYGYTF.

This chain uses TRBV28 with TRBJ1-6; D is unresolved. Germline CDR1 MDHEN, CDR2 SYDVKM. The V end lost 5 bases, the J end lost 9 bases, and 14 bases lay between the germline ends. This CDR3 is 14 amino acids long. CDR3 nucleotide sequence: TGTGCCAGCAGTCCCCTTCCGACTTCTTCACCCCTCCACTTT. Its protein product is CASSPLPTSSPLHF.

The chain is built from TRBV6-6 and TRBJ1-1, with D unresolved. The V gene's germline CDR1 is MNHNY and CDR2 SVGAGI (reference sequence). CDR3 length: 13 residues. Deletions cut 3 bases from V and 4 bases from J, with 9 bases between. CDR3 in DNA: TGTGCCAGCAGTTATGCGGAGACCACTGAAGCTTTCTTT. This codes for CASSYAETTEAFF.

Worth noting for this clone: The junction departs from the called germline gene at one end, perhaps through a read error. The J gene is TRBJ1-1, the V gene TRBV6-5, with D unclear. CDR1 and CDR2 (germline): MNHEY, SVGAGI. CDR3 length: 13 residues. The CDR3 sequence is CATSPPGYTEAFF. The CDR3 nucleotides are TGTGCCACCAGTCCCCCAGGCTACACTGAAGCTTTCTTT.

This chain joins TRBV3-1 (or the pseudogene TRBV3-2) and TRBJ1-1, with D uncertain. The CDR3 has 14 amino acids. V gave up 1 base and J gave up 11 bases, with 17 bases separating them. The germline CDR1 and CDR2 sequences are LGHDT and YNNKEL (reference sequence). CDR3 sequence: CASSQASGRTGAFF. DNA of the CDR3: TGTGCCAGCAGCCAAGCGTCTGGCCGCACGGGGGCTTTCTTT.

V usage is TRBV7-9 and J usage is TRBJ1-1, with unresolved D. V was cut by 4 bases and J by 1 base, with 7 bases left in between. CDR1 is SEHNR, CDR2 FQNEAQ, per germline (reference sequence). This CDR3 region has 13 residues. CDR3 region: CASSSGRNTEAFF. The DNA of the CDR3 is TGTGCCAGCAGCTCCGGGAGGAACACTGAAGCTTTCTTT.

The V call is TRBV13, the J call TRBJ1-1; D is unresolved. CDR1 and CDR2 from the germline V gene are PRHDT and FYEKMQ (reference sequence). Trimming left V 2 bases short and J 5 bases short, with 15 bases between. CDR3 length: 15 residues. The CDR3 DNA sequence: TGTGCCAGCAGCTTAAGTCGGGTGGGTTGGACTGAAGCTTTCTTT. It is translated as CASSLSRVGWTEAFF.

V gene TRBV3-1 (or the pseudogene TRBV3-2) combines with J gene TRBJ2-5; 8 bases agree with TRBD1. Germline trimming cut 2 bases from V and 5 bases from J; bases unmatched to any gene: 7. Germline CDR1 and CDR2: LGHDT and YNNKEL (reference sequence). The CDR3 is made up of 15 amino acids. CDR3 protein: CASSQQNDRGETQYF. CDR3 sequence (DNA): TGTGCCAGCAGCCAACAAAACGACAGGGGCGAGACCCAGTACTTC.

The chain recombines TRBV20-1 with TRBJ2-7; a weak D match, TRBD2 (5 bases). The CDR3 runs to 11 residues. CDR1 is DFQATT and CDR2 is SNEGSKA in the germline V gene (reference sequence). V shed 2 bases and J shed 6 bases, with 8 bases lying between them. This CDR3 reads CSARRTSEQYF. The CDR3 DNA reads TGCAGTGCTAGACGTACTAGCGAGCAGTACTTC.

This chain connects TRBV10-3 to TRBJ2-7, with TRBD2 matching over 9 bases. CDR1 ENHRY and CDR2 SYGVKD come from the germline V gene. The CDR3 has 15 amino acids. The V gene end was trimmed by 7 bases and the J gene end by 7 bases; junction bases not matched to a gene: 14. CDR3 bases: TGTGCCATCACGGGGGCGGGAGGGGGCCAAGGAGAGCAGTACTTC. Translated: CAITGAGGGQGEQYF.

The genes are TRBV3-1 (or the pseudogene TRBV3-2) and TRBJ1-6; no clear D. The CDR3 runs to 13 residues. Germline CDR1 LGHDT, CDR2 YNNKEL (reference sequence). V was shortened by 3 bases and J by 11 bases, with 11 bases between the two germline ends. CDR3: CASSHGQSAPLHF. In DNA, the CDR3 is TGTGCCAGCAGCCATGGTCAGTCCGCACCCCTCCACTTT.

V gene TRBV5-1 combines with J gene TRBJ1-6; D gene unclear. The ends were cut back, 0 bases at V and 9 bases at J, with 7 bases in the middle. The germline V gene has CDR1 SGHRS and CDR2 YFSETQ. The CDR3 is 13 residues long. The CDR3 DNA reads TGCGCCAGCAGCTTGGAAGGGAGTTCACCCCTCCACTTT. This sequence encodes CASSLEGSSPLHF.

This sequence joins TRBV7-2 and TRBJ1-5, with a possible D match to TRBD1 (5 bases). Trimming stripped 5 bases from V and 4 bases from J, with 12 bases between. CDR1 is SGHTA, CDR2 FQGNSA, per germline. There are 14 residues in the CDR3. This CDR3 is CASSVQVGNQPQHF. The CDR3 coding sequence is TGTGCCAGCAGCGTACAGGTGGGAAATCAGCCCCAGCATTTT.

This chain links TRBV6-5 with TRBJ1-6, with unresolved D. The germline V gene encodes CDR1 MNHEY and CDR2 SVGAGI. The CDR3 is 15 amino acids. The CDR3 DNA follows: TGTGCTGCAGGTCGCGGGGTAGTATCGGGGTCACCCCTCCACTTT. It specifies CAAGRGVVSGSPLHF.

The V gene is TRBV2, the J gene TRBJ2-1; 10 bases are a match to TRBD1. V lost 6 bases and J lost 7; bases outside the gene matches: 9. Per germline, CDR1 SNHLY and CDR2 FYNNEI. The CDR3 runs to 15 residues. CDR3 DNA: TGTGCCAGCAGGCCGGGACAGGGGCTAACAAATGAGCAGTTCTTC. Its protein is CASRPGQGLTNEQFF.

CDR3 sequence (DNA): TGCGCCAGCAGCTTGGAGGGACAGGCCACCAACTATGGCTACACCTTC. Its translation: CASSLEGQATNYGYTF. The chain employs TRBV5-1 and TRBJ1-2; 8 nucleotides match TRBD1. V gave up 0 bases and J gave up 2 bases; unmatched junction bases: 6. CDR1 and CDR2 from the germline V gene are SGHRS and YFSETQ. This CDR3 region has 16 residues.